These 5 T cell receptor beta chains originate from one sample sequenced in a study of T cell repertoires in cytomegalovirus infection. TCRdb used MiXCR to reprocess the reads, holding one entry per CDR3 protein. The sample comprises roughly 500,000 distinct CDR3 sequences, 16% of which are singletons, and about 24% rests with the top ten. The sequenced sample was CD8+ T cells from PBMCs. Every receptor here comes from a human donor in good health (CMV status not recorded). Some clones in this sample may be carry-over from other donors' samples.

This clonotype was observed at least ten times. The V call is TRBV11-2, the J call TRBJ1-5; a possible D gene is TRBD1 (6 bases). The length of the CDR3 is 15 residues. The V gene lost 0 bases and the J gene lost 4 bases, with 10 bases spanning the gap. CDR1 and CDR2 from the germline V gene are SGHAT and FQNNGV. CDR3 in DNA: TGTGCCAGCAGCTTAGAGGGGGCGAGGAATCAGCCCCAGCATTTT. It codes for CASSLEGARNQPQHF.

In this sample, this clonotype turned up many times. CDR3 sequence (DNA): TGTGCCAGCAGCTCTACAGGACCTCCAGCTTTCTTT. Translation gives CASSSTGPPAFF. This sequence joins TRBV7-8 and TRBJ1-1, with D possibly matching TRBD1 (5 bases). Per germline, CDR1 SGHVS and CDR2 FQNEAQ. V was trimmed by 4 bases and J by 10 bases, leaving 13 bases between them. The CDR3 sequence is 12 residues long. The variable domain in full, with the rest retrieved from reference TRBV7-8 and TRBJ1-1, is GAGVSQSPRYKVAKRGQDVALRCDPISGHVSLFWYQQALGQGPEFLTYFQNEAQLDKSGLPSDRFFAERPEGSVSTLKIQRTQQEDSAVYLCASSSTGPPAFFGQGTRLTVV.

The sample holds a few counts of this clonotype. This chain connects TRBV28 to TRBJ1-5, with D perhaps matching TRBD1 (5 bases). Germline V gene data show CDR1 as MDHEN and CDR2 as SYDVKM. The CDR3 totals 14 residues. V was shortened by 7 bases and J by 5 bases, with 15 bases between the two germline ends. As DNA, the CDR3 is TGTGCCAGCACCGCGACAGTAATGGATCAGCCCCAGCATTTT. It specifies CASTATVMDQPQHF.

This clonotype was counted only a few times. The genes are TRBV14 and TRBJ2-5; TRBD2 matches at 9 bases. The CDR3 sequence is 15 residues long. In germline, CDR1 is SGHDN, CDR2 FVKESK. V lost 5 bases and J lost 5; bases outside the gene matches: 9. This CDR3 reads CASSYGTSRRETQYF. The DNA of the CDR3 is TGTGCCAGCAGCTATGGGACTAGCAGGCGGGAGACCCAGTACTTC.

The J gene is TRBJ1-4, the V gene TRBV9; D is unresolved. Deletions cut 4 bases from V and 8 bases from J, with 15 bases between. There are 14 residues in the CDR3. The germline V gene encodes CDR1 SGDLS and CDR2 YYNGEE. CDR3 residues: CASSPPGVGEKLFF. For the CDR3, the DNA is TGTGCCAGCAGCCCACCCGGGGTGGGCGAAAAACTGTTTTTT.